This T cell receptor beta chain stems from a study of glioma-infiltrating T cells. Study conclusions and caveats: Only very few CDR3 sequences appeared in both tissue and blood. Gliomas, especially low-grade, showed above-expected tissue-blood divergence; non-neoplastic patients showed below.

The table lists this clonotype with many counts. Its matching antigen is unknown. The iRepertoire nested amplicon-rescue multiplex PCR amplified TCR alpha and beta CDR3s from RNA. Input was 100-400 ng of tissue mRNA or PBMC total RNA. Each CDR3 protein is one row after TCRdb ran MiXCR on the multiplex PCR reads. The sample includes about 5,700 distinct CDR3 sequences, roughly two fifths of them seen just once. The sequenced sample was glioma tissue, nonneoplastic brain tissue, or PBMCs (not recorded which). This TCR derives from a human donor with low-grade glioma or glioblastoma, undergoing nonglioma brain surgery, or in good health (not recorded which).

The CDR3 here is CAWSVAGGRLQETQYF. CDR3 in DNA: TGTGCCTGGAGTGTGGCTGGCGGGAGACTGCAAGAGACCCAGTACTTC. The chain employs TRBV30 and TRBJ2-5; TRBD2 matches 7 bases. The V segment lost 0 bases and the J segment 2 bases; nucleotides outside the gene matches: 9. This CDR3 has 16 residues. Looked up from germline, CDR1 is GTSNPN and CDR2 is SVGIG (reference sequence).